A selection of T cell receptor beta chains follows, all from one sample in a study of shared clonotypes between healthy human individuals. Using immunoSEQ multiplex PCR, the repertoire was profiled, and TCRdb retains in-frame clones only, with some absent. The sample carries 2 million to 2.5 million clones, roughly 93% recorded once. The sequenced material came from naive CD4+ T cells from PBMCs. Source of these receptors: a man younger than 30 in good health. Some clones in this sample may be carry-over from other donors' samples. Each CDR3 is given with its conserved first and last residue. Each record gives: clone size, D gene, J gene, V gene, CDR3 DNA, CDR3 protein. The D gene is left open where the match is weak. Part of the rows lack a size; the others show once, few, many or a class for expanded clones.

NA	NA	TRBJ2-4	TRBV5-1	TGCGCCAGCAGCTTTACCGAAAAGGGAAACATTCAGTACTTC	CASSFTEKGNIQYF
NA	TRBD2	TRBJ2-7	TRBV2	TGTGCCAGCAGCGCTAGCGGGACTTCCCAGATCGAGCAGTACTTC	CASSASGTSQIEQYF
NA	NA	TRBJ2-1	TRBV19	TGTGCCAGTAGTACGTCAGGCGGCTACAATGAGCAGTTCTTC	CASSTSGGYNEQFF
NA	NA	TRBJ2-5	TRBV7-6	TGTGCCAGCAGCCGGGTCGGGGAGACCCAGTACTTC	CASSRVGETQYF
NA	NA	TRBJ2-7	TRBV7-3	TGTGCCAGCAGCTTAACGCCAGGGCCAGAGTACGAGCAGTACTTC	CASSLTPGPEYEQYF
NA	TRBD2	TRBJ2-5	TRBV5-1	TGCGCCAGCAGCCTAAACCCTAGCGGATCACAAGAGACCCAGTACTTC	CASSLNPSGSQETQYF
NA	NA	TRBJ1-2	TRBV14	TGTGCCAGCAGCAAAGTCGCGGGGGCTTTGAGCTATGGCTACACCTTC	CASSKVAGALSYGYTF
NA	NA	TRBJ2-7	TRBV9	TGTGCCAGCAGCCCCAGAAAATCCCCAGGATCCCGTGGGGGTGAGCAGTACTTC	CASSPRKSPGSRGGEQYF
NA	TRBD2	TRBJ2-7	TRBV29-1	TGCAGCGCCAGAGGACTAGCGGGAGCCTACGAGCAGTACTTC	CSARGLAGAYEQYF
NA	NA	TRBJ2-6	TRBV7-2	TGTGCCAGCAGCTTAGGAGGATCTGGGGCCAACGTCCTGACTTTC	CASSLGGSGANVLTF
NA	TRBD1	TRBJ1-2	TRBV7-9	TGTGCCAGCAGCTTCGGACAGGGGGTCAATTATGGCTACACCTTC	CASSFGQGVNYGYTF
NA	TRBD1	TRBJ1-5	TRBV2	TGTGCCAGCAGGGACAGGGGACTTAGCAATCAGCCCCAGCATTTT	CASRDRGLSNQPQHF
NA	NA	TRBJ2-2	TRBV27	TGTGCCAGCAGTTTAGAACCCCTCCCTGCGGGGGAGCTGTTTTTT	CASSLEPLPAGELFF
NA	TRBD1	TRBJ2-3	TRBV5-4	TGTGCCAGCAGCCCGGCCGGGACAGGGGGCTTTGATACGCAGTATTTT	CASSPAGTGGFDTQYF
NA	TRBD1	TRBJ1-2	TRBV28	TGTGCCAGCAGTTTAGATGGGGCAGGGGGCCTCGCCTATGGCTACACCTTC	CASSLDGAGGLAYGYTF
NA	TRBD2	TRBJ2-3	TRBV5-1	TGCGCCAGCAGCCACTTTTTAGCGGGAGAAGATACGCAGTATTTT	CASSHFLAGEDTQYF
NA	TRBD1	TRBJ1-2	TRBV6-1	TGTGCCAGCAGTAGAAGGACAGGGAGAGACTATGGCTACACCTTC	CASSRRTGRDYGYTF
NA	NA	TRBJ2-1	TRBV9	TGTGCCAGCAGCGTAGGAGGAAACAATGAGCAGTTCTTC	CASSVGGNNEQFF
once	NA	TRBJ1-2	TRBV28	TGTGCCAGCAGTTCCCCGGGGAGCTATGGCTACACCTTC	CASSSPGSYGYTF
NA	NA	TRBJ1-5	TRBV27	TGTGCCAGCAGTTTGAGGCAGGACCGCAATCAGCCCCAGCATTTT	CASSLRQDRNQPQHF
NA	TRBD1	TRBJ2-2	TRBV5-1	TGCGCCAGCAGCCGGACAGGACGCACCGGGGAGCTGTTTTTT	CASSRTGRTGELFF
NA	NA	TRBJ2-5	TRBV9	TGTGCCAGCAGCCCAAGGGATCCGGCGGAGACCCAGTACTTC	CASSPRDPAETQYF
once	NA	TRBJ2-5	TRBV19	TGTGCCAGTAGTATAATGGCCAGAGAAGAGACCCAGTACTTC	CASSIMAREETQYF
NA	NA	TRBJ1-5	TRBV7-8	TGTGCCAGCAGCCCGCTTCATAGCAATCAGCCCCAGCATTTT	CASSPLHSNQPQHF
NA	NA	TRBJ2-7	TRBV19	TGTGCCAGTAGTATTGGTGGCGGAGCCTACGAGCAGTACTTC	CASSIGGGAYEQYF
few	NA	TRBJ1-1	TRBV21-1	TGTGCCGGGGGCCTGAACACTGAAGCTTTCTTT	CAGGLNTEAFF
once	TRBD1	TRBJ2-3	TRBV5-1	TGCGCCAGCAGCGAGGGACAGGTCACAGATACGCAGTATTTT	CASSEGQVTDTQYF
NA	TRBD2	TRBJ2-7	TRBV11-2	TGTGCCAGCAGCTTAGCTAGCGGGAGCTACGAGCAGTACTTC	CASSLASGSYEQYF
NA	NA	TRBJ2-5	TRBV18	TGTGCCAGCTCACCACCGAGTGATGGAGAGACCCAGTACTTC	CASSPPSDGETQYF
NA	NA	TRBJ2-2	TRBV6-1	TGTGCCAGCACCTCGGACCGAACCGGGGAGCTGTTTTTT	CASTSDRTGELFF
NA	NA	TRBJ2-3	TRBV7-2	TGTGCCAGCAGCTTACCAGGGGGCACAGATACGCAGTATTTT	CASSLPGGTDTQYF
NA	TRBD1	TRBJ2-1	TRBV11-1	TGTGCCAGCAGCAAGGACAGGGTGAATGAGCAGTTCTTC	CASSKDRVNEQFF
NA	NA	TRBJ1-2	TRBV30	TGTGCCTGGAGTGTAGTGGGGGCGGGCTATGGCTACACCTTC	CAWSVVGAGYGYTF
NA	TRBD1	TRBJ1-1	TRBV27	TGTGCCAGCAATCAACAGGGGGCCGACGCTGAAGCTTTCTTT	CASNQQGADAEAFF
NA	TRBD2	TRBJ2-7	TRBV19	TGTGCCAGTAGTGATAGCGGGGTGATCTCCTACGAGCAGTACTTC	CASSDSGVISYEQYF
once	TRBD1	TRBJ1-1	TRBV28	TGTGCCAGCAGTTTAAGGGGGCCTCGGAACACTGAAGCTTTCTTT	CASSLRGPRNTEAFF
NA	NA	TRBJ2-3	TRBV5-1	TGCGCCAGCAGCTTGGGGCCCGCTCGAAGGGACACCACAGATACGCAGTATTTT	CASSLGPARRDTTDTQYF
NA	TRBD2	TRBJ2-7	TRBV11-2	TGTGCCAGCAGCTCGGGACTAGCGAAAAGCTACGAGCAGTACTTC	CASSSGLAKSYEQYF
NA	TRBD1	TRBJ2-4	TRBV5-1	TGCGCCAGCAGCTTAACCGGACAGGGTGGGGGTCGAAACGACTTC	CASSLTGQGGGRNDF
NA	NA	TRBJ1-5	TRBV28	TGTGCCAGCAGTGCAGGTAGTGGCAATCAGCCCCAGCATTTT	CASSAGSGNQPQHF
NA	NA	TRBJ1-4	TRBV4-3	TGCGCCAGCAGCCAAGATCCGAGGACAGCCAATGAAAAACTGTTTTTT	CASSQDPRTANEKLFF
NA	TRBD1	TRBJ1-5	TRBV19	TGTGCCAGTACTTTGTCAGGGGGTTATAGCAATCAGCCCCAGCATTTT	CASTLSGGYSNQPQHF